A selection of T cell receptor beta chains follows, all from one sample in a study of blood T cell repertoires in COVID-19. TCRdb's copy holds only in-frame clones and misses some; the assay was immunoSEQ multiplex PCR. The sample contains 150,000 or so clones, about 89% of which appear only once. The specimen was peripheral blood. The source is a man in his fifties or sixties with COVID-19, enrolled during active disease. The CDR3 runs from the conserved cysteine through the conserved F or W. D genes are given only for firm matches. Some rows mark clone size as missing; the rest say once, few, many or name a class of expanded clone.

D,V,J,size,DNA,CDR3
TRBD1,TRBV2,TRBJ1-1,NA,TGTGCCAGCAGCGGACAGGGGGATACTGAAGCTTTCTTT,CASSGQGDTEAFF
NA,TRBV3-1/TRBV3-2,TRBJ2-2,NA,TGTGCCAGCAGTCCGATCAGGGGGGCAGGTGGATCCGGGGAGCTGTTTTTT,CASSPIRGAGGSGELFF
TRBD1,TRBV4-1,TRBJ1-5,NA,TGCGCCAGCAGCCAAGGGGACAGGGGGTTTCAGCCCCAGCATTTT,CASSQGDRGFQPQHF
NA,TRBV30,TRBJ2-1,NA,TGTGCCTGGAGTATGGGGGCCGGGCAGTTCTTC,CAWSMGAGQFF
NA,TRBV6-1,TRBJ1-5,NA,TGTGCCAGCAGTGACAGGGTTCAGCCCCAGCATTTT,CASSDRVQPQHF
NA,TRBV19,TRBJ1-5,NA,TGTGCCAGTAGGACGGAGTATAGCAATCAGCCCCAGCATTTT,CASRTEYSNQPQHF
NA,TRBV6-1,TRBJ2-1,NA,TGTGCCAGCAGTGAACCGCCAACACATCAGCAGTTCTTC,CASSEPPTHQQFF
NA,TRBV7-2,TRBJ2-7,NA,TGTGCCAGCAGCTTACGGTTCCCAGGGACCTACGAGCAGTACTTC,CASSLRFPGTYEQYF
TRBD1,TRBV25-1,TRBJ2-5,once,TGTGCCAGCAGGGGGGACAGGGGGCGGCAGACCCAGTACTTC,CASRGDRGRQTQYF
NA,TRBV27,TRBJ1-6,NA,TGTGCCAGCAGTTTTGGACAGAATAATTCACCCCTCCACTTT,CASSFGQNNSPLHF
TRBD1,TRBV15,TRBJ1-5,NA,TGTGCCACCAGCAGAGAGGGGACAGGCGCCCAGCATTTT,CATSREGTGAQHF
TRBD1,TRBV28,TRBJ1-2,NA,TGTGCCAGCAGTTTAGGGACAGGGGCGCAAGGCTACACCTTC,CASSLGTGAQGYTF
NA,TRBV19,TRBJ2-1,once,TGTGCCAGTACCCGGGACGCAGGCCGGGGAGGCAATGAGCGGTTCTTC,CASTRDAGRGGNERFF
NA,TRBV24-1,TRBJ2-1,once,TGTGCCACCAGTGATCTAAAGGCCGGGACAAGCTCCTACAATGAGCAGTTCTTC,CATSDLKAGTSSYNEQFF
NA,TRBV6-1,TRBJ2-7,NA,TGTGCCAGCAGTGAAGGGGGAGGCAACTACGAGCAGTACTTC,CASSEGGGNYEQYF
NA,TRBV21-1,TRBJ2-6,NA,TGTGCCAGCGGGGGAGGAAAAAGCTGGGCCAACGTCCTGACTTTC,CASGGGKSWANVLTF
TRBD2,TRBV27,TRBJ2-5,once,TGTGCCAGCAGCCGTATTAGCGGGGGTTACCAAGAGACCCAGTACTTC,CASSRISGGYQETQYF
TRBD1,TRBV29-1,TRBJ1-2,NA,TGCAGCGTCGGGGGGACAGGGTATGGCTACACCTTC,CSVGGTGYGYTF
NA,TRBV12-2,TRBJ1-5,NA,TGTGCAAGTCGCCTGTGCAGGCCCCAGCATTTT,CASRLCRPQHF
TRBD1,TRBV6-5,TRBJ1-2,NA,TGTGCCAGCAGTTACCTCGGACAGGGGGAGGGCTATGGCTACACCTTC,CASSYLGQGEGYGYTF
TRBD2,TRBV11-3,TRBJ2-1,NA,TGTGCCAGCAGCTACGGACTAGCGGGGGGGAATGAGCAGTTCTTC,CASSYGLAGGNEQFF
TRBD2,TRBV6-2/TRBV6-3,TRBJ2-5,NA,TGTGCCAGCAGTTACTCGAAGAGAGTAGCGGGGGACCAAGAGACCCAGTACTTC,CASSYSKRVAGDQETQYF
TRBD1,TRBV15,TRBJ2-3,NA,TGTGCCACAATCCGGGACAGGGTACCTGATACGCAGTATTTT,CATIRDRVPDTQYF
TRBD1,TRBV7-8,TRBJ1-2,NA,TGTGCCAGCAGCTTAGCGAGGAGGACAGGGGCGAGAGGCTACACCTTC,CASSLARRTGARGYTF
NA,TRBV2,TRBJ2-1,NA,TGTGCCAGCAGTCCCGAAAAGGGGGAGCAGTTCTTC,CASSPEKGEQFF
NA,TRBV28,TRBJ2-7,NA,TGTGCCAGCAGTTTTCGGGGTACCTACGAGCAGTACTTC,CASSFRGTYEQYF
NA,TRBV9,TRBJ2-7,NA,TGTGCCAGCAGCTTCGACAGAATGGGATACGAGCAGTACTTC,CASSFDRMGYEQYF
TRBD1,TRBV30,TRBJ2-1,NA,TGTGCCTGGGGACAGGGGGGCTCCTACAATGAGCAGTTCTTC,CAWGQGGSYNEQFF
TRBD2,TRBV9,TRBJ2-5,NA,TGTGCCAGCAGCGCGGGACTAGCCCTAGAGACCCAGTACTTC,CASSAGLALETQYF
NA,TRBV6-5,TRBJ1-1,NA,TGTGCCAGCACCCTATCTCAGAGGGATGAAGCTTTCTTT,CASTLSQRDEAFF
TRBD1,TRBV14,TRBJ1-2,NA,TGTGCCAGCAGCCTTGACAGGGGTTATGGCTACACCTTC,CASSLDRGYGYTF
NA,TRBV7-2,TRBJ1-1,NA,TGTGCCAGCAGCCATTTATGGGGGGGCGCGGAAGCTTTCTTT,CASSHLWGGAEAFF
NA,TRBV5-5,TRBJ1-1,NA,TGTGCCAGCAGCTGGGGGGGAGGCACTGAAGCTTTCTTT,CASSWGGGTEAFF
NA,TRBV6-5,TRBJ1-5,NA,TGTGCCACCCAGATTTCCAATCAGCCCCAGCATTTT,CATQISNQPQHF
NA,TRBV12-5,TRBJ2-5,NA,TGTGCTAGTGGTTTGGTCGGGGGGACCCAGTACTTC,CASGLVGGTQYF
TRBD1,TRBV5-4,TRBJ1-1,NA,TGTGCCAGCAGCTTAGGGACAGGAGCCACTGAAGCTTTCTTT,CASSLGTGATEAFF
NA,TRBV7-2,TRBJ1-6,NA,TGTGCCAGCAGCCGGGAACCAAATTCACCCCTCCACTTT,CASSREPNSPLHF
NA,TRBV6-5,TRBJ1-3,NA,TGTGCCAGCAGTTACCAGGGTGACGAAAACACCATATATTTT,CASSYQGDENTIYF
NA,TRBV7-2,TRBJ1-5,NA,TGTGCCAGCAGCCTCTCATCAGGAGGCGATCAGCCCCAGCATTTT,CASSLSSGGDQPQHF
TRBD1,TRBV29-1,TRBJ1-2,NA,TGCAGCGCCGTGACAGGGGGCAACTATGGCTACACCTTC,CSAVTGGNYGYTF
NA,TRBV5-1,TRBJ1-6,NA,TGCGCCAGCAGCTTGGCGCCAGTTTCACCCCTCCACTTT,CASSLAPVSPLHF
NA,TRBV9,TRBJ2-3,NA,TGTGCCAGCAGCGTAGAGCCGGCGGGCTCAGATACGCAGTATTTT,CASSVEPAGSDTQYF
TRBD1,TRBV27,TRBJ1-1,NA,TGTGCCAGTCGGACAGGGGTGAACACTGAAGCTTTCTTT,CASRTGVNTEAFF
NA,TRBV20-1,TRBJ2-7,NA,TGCAGTGCTGCTTCAGGGTTTGAGCAGTACTTC,CSAASGFEQYF
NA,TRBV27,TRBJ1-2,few,TGTGCCAGCAGCCGACACCAAGTAGATGGCTACACCTTC,CASSRHQVDGYTF
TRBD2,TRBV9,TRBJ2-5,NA,TGTGCCAGCAGCAAGACTAGCGGGGGACAGACCCAGTACTTC,CASSKTSGGQTQYF
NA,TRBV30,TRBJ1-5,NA,TGTGCCTGGAGTGTCTTGTCAGGGGTTACTGTGGATCCCCAGCATTTT,CAWSVLSGVTVDPQHF
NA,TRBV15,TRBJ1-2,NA,TGTGCCACCAGGGGGGGGGAGGGTAAGGACTATGGCTACACCTTC,CATRGGEGKDYGYTF
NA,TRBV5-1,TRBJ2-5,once,TGCGCCAGCAGCCGGGCGCGGGGAGGACAAGAGACCCAGTACTTC,CASSRARGGQETQYF
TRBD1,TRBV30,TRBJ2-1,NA,TGTGCCGGCAACCTCGGGGGACAGGGGGCGACTGAGCAGTTCTTC,CAGNLGGQGATEQFF
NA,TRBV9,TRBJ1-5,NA,TGTGCCAGCAGCGTAGCCCCGGACAGTAATCAGCCCCAGCATTTT,CASSVAPDSNQPQHF